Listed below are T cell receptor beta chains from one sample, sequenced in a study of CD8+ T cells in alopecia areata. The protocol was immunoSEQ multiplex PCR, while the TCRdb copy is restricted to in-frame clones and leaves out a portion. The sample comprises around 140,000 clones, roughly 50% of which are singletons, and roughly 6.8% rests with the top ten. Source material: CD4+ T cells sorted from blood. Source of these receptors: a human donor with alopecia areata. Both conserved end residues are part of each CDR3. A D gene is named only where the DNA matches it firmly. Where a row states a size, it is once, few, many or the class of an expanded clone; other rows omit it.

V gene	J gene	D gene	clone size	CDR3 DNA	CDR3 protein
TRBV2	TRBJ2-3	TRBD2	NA	TGTGCCAGCAGTTCGGCACCGGGACTAGCGGGCGGCACAGATACGCAGTATTTT	CASSSAPGLAGGTDTQYF
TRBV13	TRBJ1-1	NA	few	TGTGCCAGCAGCTCGGGACGCACGTCTGAAGCTTTCTTT	CASSSGRTSEAFF
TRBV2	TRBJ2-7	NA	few	TGTGCCAGCAGGGGAATAGTCGAGCAGTACTTC	CASRGIVEQYF
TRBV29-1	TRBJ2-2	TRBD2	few	TGCAGCGTTGGGGCTGGGACTAGCGATCCCGGGGAGCTGTTTTTT	CSVGAGTSDPGELFF
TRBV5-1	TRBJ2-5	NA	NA	TGCGCCAGCAGCTTGGGACAGTTCCAAGAGACCCAGTACTTC	CASSLGQFQETQYF
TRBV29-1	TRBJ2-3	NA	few	TGCAGCGTTGCCTGGGGGCGAGATACGCAGTATTTT	CSVAWGRDTQYF
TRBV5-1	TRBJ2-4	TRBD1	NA	TGCGCCAGCAGCTTGGATCCGGGACAGGGGGTAGACATTCAGTACTTC	CASSLDPGQGVDIQYF
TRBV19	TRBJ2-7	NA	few	TGTGCCAGTAGTATAGGACCGAAGATCTACGAGCAGTACTTC	CASSIGPKIYEQYF
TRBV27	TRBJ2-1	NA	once	TGTGCCAGCAGTTCCTTCAATGAGCAGTTCTTC	CASSSFNEQFF
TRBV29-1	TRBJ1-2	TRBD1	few	TGCAGCGTTGCGGGGAGTATTCGGGACAGGGCCTTTGGCTACACCTTC	CSVAGSIRDRAFGYTF
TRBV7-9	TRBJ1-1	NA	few	TGTGCCAGCAGCCAAGGTTACGGGAACACTGAAGCTTTCTTT	CASSQGYGNTEAFF
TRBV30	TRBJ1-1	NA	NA	TGTGCCTGCAGTCAACAGGGTGCGACTGAAGCTTTCTTT	CACSQQGATEAFF
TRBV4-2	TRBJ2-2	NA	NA	TGTGCCAGCAGCCAAGAAAGGGGGTCCTTGGGGCCCGGGGAGCTGTTTTTT	CASSQERGSLGPGELFF
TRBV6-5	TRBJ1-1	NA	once	TGTGCCAGCAGTTACTCGGGGGAGGGGTGGAAGGCTTTCTTT	CASSYSGEGWKAFF
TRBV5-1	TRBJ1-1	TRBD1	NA	TGCGCCAGCGGGGACAGGGACACTGAAGCTTTCTTT	CASGDRDTEAFF
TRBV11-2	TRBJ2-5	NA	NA	TGTGCCAGCAGCTTAATTAGCGGAGAGAGGACCCAGTACTTC	CASSLISGERTQYF
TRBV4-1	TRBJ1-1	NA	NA	TGCGCCAGCAGCCTGGCGGCGGTAAACACTGAAGCTTTCTTT	CASSLAAVNTEAFF
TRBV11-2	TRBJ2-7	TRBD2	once	TGTGCCAGCAGCGCGGGGGGGCCCTACGAGCAGTACTTC	CASSAGGPYEQYF
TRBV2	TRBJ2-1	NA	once	TGTGCCAGCAGTGAATCAGATTTCGCAAGGGAGTTCTTC	CASSESDFAREFF
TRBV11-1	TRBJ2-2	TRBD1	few	TGTGCCAGCAGCTTGACCGGGACAGGGCTCACCGGGGAGCTGTTTTTT	CASSLTGTGLTGELFF
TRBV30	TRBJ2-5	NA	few	TGTGCCTGGAGTCAGAGAATTAAGGAGACCCAGTACTTC	CAWSQRIKETQYF